This T cell receptor (beta chain) appears in the sequencing data of a study of OX40 agonist ivuxolimab in advanced cancers. Turning to the study itself: Over 30% of patients had received prior checkpoint inhibitor therapy.

Profiled with immunoSEQ multiplex PCR; TCRdb holds only in-frame clones, not every one. This sample has approximately 76,000 clones, with 92% found just once. Germline CDR1 reads SGHRS; CDR2 reads YFSETQ. The V end was cut by 2 bases, the J end by 4 bases, with 6 bases between. The CDR3 covers 13 residues. Study-wide results and caveats: CD8+ T cells were the subset that, on average, had more expanded clones than CD4+. In the expanded peripheral T cells, antigen specificity was never determined.

As regards this clone: What it binds is not known.

Autoimmune disease history or systemic immunosuppression excluded patients. The material sequenced was CD4+ or CD8+ T cells sorted from blood, taken in a trial of the OX40 agonist ivuxolimab. This receptor was taken from an adult with an advanced solid tumor such as melanoma, head and neck, liver or kidney cancer. The chain carries TRBV5-1 and TRBJ2-2, with D possibly matching TRBD2 (5 bases). CDR3 sequence reads: CASSLGGTGELFF. The CDR3 DNA reads TGCGCCAGCAGCTTAGGAGGCACCGGGGAGCTGTTTTTT.